This T cell receptor beta chain was recovered during a study of tumor-infiltrating lymphocytes in primary liver carcinoma. cDNA specific to TCR beta was made from approximately 500 ng of total RNA, with a constant-region primer employed for priming. Slightly modified ARM-PCR served as the procedure for the TCR beta libraries. These libraries came from three rounds of nested multiplex PCR. A C-beta reverse primer was combined with TRBV1-TRBV30 forward primers in the first two PCR rounds, and each round had around 11 cycles. TCRdb reprocessed the multiplex PCR reads via MiXCR and lists one record per CDR3 protein. This table holds tens of thousands of distinct CDR3 sequences, over 60% found once. Taking about 18-32 mg of unsorted bulk tissue, the authors co-extracted RNA and DNA. Comment on this clonotype: The junction differs from germline at one of its ends, possibly a read error.

The CDR3 length is 14 residues. Germline V gene sequence: CDR1 SGHAT, CDR2 FQNNGV. The clonotype originates from a man in his forties or fifties with primary liver carcinoma and hepatitis B virus infection. The source material was liver tumor tissue from sampling region 4. Subset specified: tumor region T4, right-lateral pole. The genes are TRBV11-2 and TRBJ2-5; tentative D call: TRBD1 (6 bases). DNA for the CDR3: TGTGCCAGCAGTTTAGCTGGGGGCCTAGAGACCCAGTACTTC. Residues: CASSLAGGLETQYF.